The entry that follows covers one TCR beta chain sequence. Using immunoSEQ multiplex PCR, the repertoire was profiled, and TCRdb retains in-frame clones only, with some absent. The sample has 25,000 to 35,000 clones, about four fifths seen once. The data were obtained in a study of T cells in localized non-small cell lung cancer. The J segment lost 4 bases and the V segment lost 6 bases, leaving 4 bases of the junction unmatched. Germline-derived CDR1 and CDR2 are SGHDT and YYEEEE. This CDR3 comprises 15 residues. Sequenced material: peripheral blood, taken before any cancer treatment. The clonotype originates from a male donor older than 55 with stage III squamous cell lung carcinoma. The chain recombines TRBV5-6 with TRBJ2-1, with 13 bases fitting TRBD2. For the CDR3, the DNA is TGTGCCAGCATCACACTAGCGGGAGGGTACAATGAGCAGTTCTTC. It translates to CASITLAGGYNEQFF.